Presented here are 3 T cell receptor beta chains from one specimen sequenced in a study of T cell responses to AZD1222 COVID-19 vaccine. Assay used: immunoSEQ multiplex PCR; TCRdb lists only in-frame clones, some missing. In the table there are some 110,000 clones, around nine tenths of which are singletons. Material: peripheral blood, obtained on day 0 of AZD1222 vaccination. The receptors stem from an adult in good health.

The J gene is TRBJ2-3, the V gene TRBV9; no clear D. Trimming shortened V by 0 bases and J by 6 bases, and 8 bases separated the two germline ends. This CDR3 is 13 amino acids long. The germline V gene has CDR1 SGDLS and CDR2 YYNGEE. Here the CDR3 reads CASSVEQADTQYF. Here the CDR3 DNA reads TGTGCCAGCAGCGTAGAGCAGGCGGATACGCAGTATTTT.

The chain employs TRBV10-3 and TRBJ1-2; weak D call: TRBD1 (6 bases). Per germline, CDR1 ENHRY and CDR2 SYGVKD. The length of the CDR3 is 12 residues. V lost 0 bases and J 7 bases, leaving 6 bases between the germline ends. The DNA of the CDR3 is TGTGCCATCAGTGAGTCAGGGGGTGGCTACACCTTC. It codes for CAISESGGGYTF.

The chain employs TRBV7-8 and TRBJ1-5, with a possible D match to TRBD1 (6 bases). There are 15 residues in the CDR3. The germline V and J ends were trimmed by 4 bases and 6 bases, with 16 bases remaining between them. Germline values: CDR1 SGHVS, CDR2 FQNEAQ. DNA of the CDR3: TGTGCCAGCAGCTCACTACAGGGTTGGGGTCAGCCCCAGCATTTT. Protein: CASSSLQGWGQPQHF.